This TCR beta chain was retrieved from a study of T cell changes during pregnancy in multiple sclerosis. Data came from immunoSEQ multiplex PCR; TCRdb stores just in-frame clones and leaves some out. The sample lists 50,000 to 75,000 clones, about 93% occurring once. V lost 3 bases and J 5 bases, leaving 18 bases between the germline ends. This CDR3 comprises 15 residues. CDR1 and CDR2 from the germline V gene are SGDLS and YYNGEE. The receptor comes from a female donor with multiple sclerosis, enrolled in a pregnancy study. The rearrangement links TRBV9 to TRBJ2-7; a possible D gene is TRBD2 (6 bases). The sample was CD8+ T cells from peripheral blood mononuclear cells, taken in the third trimester of pregnancy. The CDR3 coding sequence is TGTGCCAGCAGCGAATACACAGGAAGGGAGGACGAGCAGTACTTC. Translating gives CASSEYTGREDEQYF.